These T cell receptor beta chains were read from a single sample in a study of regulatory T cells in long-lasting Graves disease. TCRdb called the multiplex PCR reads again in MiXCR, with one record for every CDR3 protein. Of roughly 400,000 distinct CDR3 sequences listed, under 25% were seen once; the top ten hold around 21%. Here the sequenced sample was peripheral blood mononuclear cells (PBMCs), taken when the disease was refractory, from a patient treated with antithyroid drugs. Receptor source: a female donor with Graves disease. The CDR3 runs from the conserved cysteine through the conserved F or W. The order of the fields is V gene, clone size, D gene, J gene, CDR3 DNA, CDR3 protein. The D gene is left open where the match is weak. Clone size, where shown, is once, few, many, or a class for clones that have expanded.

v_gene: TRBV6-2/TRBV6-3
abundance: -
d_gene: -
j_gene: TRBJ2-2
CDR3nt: TGTGCCAGCAGTCCCCCTGGGATAACCGGGGAGCTGTTTTTT
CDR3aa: CASSPPGITGELFF

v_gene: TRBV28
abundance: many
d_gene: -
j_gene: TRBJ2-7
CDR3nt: TGTGCCAGCACCCCACCGGCCGGTCCCGGGCGGGAGCAGTACTTC
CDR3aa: CASTPPAGPGREQYF

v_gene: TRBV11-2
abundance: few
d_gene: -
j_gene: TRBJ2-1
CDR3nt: TGTGCCAGCAGTAGGGATACTTTTAATGAGCAGTTCTTC
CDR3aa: CASSRDTFNEQFF

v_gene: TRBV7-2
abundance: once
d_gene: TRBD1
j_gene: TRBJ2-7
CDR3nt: TGTGCCAGCAGCTTAGATCAACAGGGGGCTTTCTACGAGCAGTACTTC
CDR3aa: CASSLDQQGAFYEQYF

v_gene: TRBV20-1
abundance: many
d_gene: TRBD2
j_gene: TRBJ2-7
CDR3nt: TGCAGTGCTAGTGAGCGGGAGGTGGAGCAGTACTTC
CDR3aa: CSASEREVEQYF

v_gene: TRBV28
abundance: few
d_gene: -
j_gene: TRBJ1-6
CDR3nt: TGTGCCAGCGGCAGTAGCGTGGCAGGGGCCTCACCCCTCCACTTT
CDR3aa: CASGSSVAGASPLHF

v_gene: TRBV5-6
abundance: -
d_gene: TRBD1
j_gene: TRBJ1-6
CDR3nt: TGTGCCAGCACCATCGGACAGGGGGCGATTCGGGACTCACCCCTCCACTTT
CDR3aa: CASTIGQGAIRDSPLHF

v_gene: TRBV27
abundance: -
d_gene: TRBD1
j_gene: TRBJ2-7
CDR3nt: TGTGCCAGCAAGAGAGCAGGGGGATCCTACGAGCAGTACTTC
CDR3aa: CASKRAGGSYEQYF

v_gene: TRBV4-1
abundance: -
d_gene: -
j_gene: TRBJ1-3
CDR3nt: TGCGCCAGCAGCCGAGTTTCAGGGTCTGACACCATATATTTT
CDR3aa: CASSRVSGSDTIYF

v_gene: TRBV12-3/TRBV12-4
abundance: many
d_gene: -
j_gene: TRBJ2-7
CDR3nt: TGTGCCAGCAGTTTAGGAGGATCTCTTTCCTACGAGCAGTACTTC
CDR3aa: CASSLGGSLSYEQYF

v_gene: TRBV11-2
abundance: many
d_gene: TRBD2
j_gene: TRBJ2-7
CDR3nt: TGTGCCAGCAGCTTAACCGGCCCGGGACTAGCTCGGTCCTACGAGCAGTACTTC
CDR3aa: CASSLTGPGLARSYEQYF

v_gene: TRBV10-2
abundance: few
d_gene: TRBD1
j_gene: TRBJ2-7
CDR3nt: TGCGCCGCCAATACAGGGGGCAGGTACGAGCAGTACTTC
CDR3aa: CAANTGGRYEQYF

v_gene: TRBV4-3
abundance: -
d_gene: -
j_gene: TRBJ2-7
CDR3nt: TGCGCCAGCAGCCAGGGTGTACAACCCTACGAGCAGTACTTC
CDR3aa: CASSQGVQPYEQYF

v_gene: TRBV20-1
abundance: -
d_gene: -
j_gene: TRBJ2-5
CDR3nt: TGCAGTGCCGGGGTCGTGGGAGGAACCCCCCAGTACTTC
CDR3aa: CSAGVVGGTPQYF

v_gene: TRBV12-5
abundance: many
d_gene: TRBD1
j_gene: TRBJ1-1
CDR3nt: TGTGCTAGTGGTTTCCGGGACACCGGGACAGCCATTAACACTGAAGCTTTCTTT
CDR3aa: CASGFRDTGTAINTEAFF

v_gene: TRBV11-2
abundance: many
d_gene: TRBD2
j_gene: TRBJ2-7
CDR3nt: TGTGCCAGCAGCGTGGGACTAGTTTTCTACGAGCAGTACTTC
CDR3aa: CASSVGLVFYEQYF

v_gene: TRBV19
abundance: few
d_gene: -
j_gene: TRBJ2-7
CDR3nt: TGTGCCAGTAGTCACAGACACCCTGCCTACGAGCAGTACTTC
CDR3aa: CASSHRHPAYEQYF

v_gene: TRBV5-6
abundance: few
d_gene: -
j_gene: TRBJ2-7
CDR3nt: TGTGCCAGCAGACTCGACGGAAGCTACGAGCAGTACTTC
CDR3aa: CASRLDGSYEQYF

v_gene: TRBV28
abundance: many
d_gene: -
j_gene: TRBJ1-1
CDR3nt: TGTGCCAGCACTAGGGGTGGGCGGACTGAAGCTTTCTTT
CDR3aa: CASTRGGRTEAFF

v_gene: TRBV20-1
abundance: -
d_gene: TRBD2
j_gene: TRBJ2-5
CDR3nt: TGCAGTGCTACCGGGACTAGCGGGACCTCGAAGGAGACCCAGTACTTC
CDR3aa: CSATGTSGTSKETQYF

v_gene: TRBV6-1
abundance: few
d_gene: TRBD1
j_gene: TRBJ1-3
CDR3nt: TGTGCCAGCAGTGAAGGGACAGGGTGGCCTGGAAACACCATATATTTT
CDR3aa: CASSEGTGWPGNTIYF

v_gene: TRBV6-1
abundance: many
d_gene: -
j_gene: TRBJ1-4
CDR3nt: TGTGCCAGCAGTCAAGACAGAGAAAAACTGTTTTTT
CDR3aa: CASSQDREKLFF

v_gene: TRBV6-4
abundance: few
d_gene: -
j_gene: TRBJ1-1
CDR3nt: TGTGCCAGCAAGGCGTCGACAGCGAGATCCACTGAAGCTTTCTTT
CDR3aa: CASKASTARSTEAFF

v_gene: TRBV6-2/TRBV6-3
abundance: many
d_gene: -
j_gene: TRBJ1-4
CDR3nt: TGTGCCAGCAGTTGGAGGGCTGCGCGTAATGAAAAACTGTTTTTT
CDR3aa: CASSWRAARNEKLFF

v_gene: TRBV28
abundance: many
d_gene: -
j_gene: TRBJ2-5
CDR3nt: TGTGCCAGCAGTTTATCGGCGGTGCGGGAGACCCAGTACTTC
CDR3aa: CASSLSAVRETQYF

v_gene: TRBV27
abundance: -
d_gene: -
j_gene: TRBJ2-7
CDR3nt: TGTGCCTCCAAGGGGGCGGGAGGCTTTGTGTACGAGCAGTACTTC
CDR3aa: CASKGAGGFVYEQYF

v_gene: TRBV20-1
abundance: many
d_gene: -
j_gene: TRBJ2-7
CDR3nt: TGCAGTGCTCCAAGTCAGGGATACGAGCAGTACTTC
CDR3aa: CSAPSQGYEQYF

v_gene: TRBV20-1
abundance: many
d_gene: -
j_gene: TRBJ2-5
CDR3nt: TGCAGTGCTAGAGATGGGGGACCCGGGATGAGCCAGTACTTC
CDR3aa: CSARDGGPGMSQYF

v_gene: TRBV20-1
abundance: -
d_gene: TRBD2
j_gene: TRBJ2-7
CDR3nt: TGCAGTGCTAGAGCACTAGCGGGAGACCGCGAGCAGTACTTC
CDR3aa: CSARALAGDREQYF

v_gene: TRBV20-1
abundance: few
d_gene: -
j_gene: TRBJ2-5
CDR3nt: TGCAGTGCTGAGCAAGAGACCCAGTACTTC
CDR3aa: CSAEQETQYF

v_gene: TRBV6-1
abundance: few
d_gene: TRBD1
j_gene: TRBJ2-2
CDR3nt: TGTGCCAGCACCAGGGCAGGGGGCGCGAGGACCGGGGAGCTGTTTTTT
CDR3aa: CASTRAGGARTGELFF

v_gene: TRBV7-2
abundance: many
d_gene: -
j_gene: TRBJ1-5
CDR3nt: TGTGCCAGCAGCTCGGGGACCGCTCCTGAGCCCCAGCATTTT
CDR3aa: CASSSGTAPEPQHF

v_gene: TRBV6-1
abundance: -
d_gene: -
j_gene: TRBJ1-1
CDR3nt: TGTGCCAGCAGAAATCAGAAGACCGAAGCTTTCTTT
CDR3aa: CASRNQKTEAFF

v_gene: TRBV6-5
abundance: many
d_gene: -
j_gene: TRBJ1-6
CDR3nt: TGTGCCAGCAGTTACGAGGGAGGTTCACCCCTCCACTTT
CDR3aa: CASSYEGGSPLHF

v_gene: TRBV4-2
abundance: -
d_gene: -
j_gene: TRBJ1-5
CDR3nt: TGTGCCAGCAGCCAAGACTCCCCAGGGGATCAGCCCCAGCATTTT
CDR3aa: CASSQDSPGDQPQHF

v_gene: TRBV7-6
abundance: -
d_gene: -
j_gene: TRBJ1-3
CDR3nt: TGTGCCAGCAGTGAATCCCCCCTGTCTGGAAACACCATATATTTT
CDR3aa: CASSESPLSGNTIYF

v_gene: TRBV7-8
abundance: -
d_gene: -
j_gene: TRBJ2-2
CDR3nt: TGTGCCAGCAGCTTAGAACCAGGGGGAGGCGGGGAGCTGTTTTTT
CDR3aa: CASSLEPGGGGELFF

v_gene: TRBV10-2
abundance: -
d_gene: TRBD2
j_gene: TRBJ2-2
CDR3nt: TGCGCCAGGGGACTAGCGGGAAGCACCGGGGAGCTGTTTTTT
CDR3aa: CARGLAGSTGELFF

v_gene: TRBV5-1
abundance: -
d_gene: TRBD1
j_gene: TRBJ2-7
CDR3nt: TGCGCCAGCAGCTTGGGACAGGGGGCCGACGAGCAGTACTTC
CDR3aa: CASSLGQGADEQYF

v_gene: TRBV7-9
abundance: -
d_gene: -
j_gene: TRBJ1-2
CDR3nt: TGTGCCAGCATTAAGACACCAAGATTTAACTATGGCTACACCTTC
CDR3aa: CASIKTPRFNYGYTF

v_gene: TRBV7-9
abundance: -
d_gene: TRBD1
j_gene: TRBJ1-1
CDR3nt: TGTGCCAGCAGCTTAAATCCCTTGACAGGGTGGAACACTGAAGCTTTCTTT
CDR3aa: CASSLNPLTGWNTEAFF

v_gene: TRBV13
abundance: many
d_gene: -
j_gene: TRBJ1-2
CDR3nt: TGTGCCAGCAGTTCCTCGGGTGCGGGCTATGGCTACACCTTC
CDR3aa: CASSSSGAGYGYTF